The following is a T cell receptor (beta chain) sequence with its context. One end of the junction varies from germline; a read error may be responsible. TCRdb analysed the 5' RACE reads with MiXCR anew, one entry per CDR3 protein. The data hold roughly 8,400 distinct CDR3 sequences, with more than 50% observed a single time. The CDR3 length is 13 residues. From germline, CDR1 is DFQATT and CDR2 SNEGSKA (reference sequence). This chain joins TRBV20-1 and TRBJ1-5; TRBD1 agrees at 7 bases. This TCR was recovered from a female donor with breast cancer. The sample consisted of tumor-infiltrating memory CD4+ T cells sorted from the breast tumor. Subset in this sample: memory CD4+ T cells, CD4+CD45RO+CD25-. This CDR3 is CSARTGGNRPQHF. CDR3 bases: TGCAGTGCCCGGACAGGCGGCAATCGGCCCCAGCATTTT.